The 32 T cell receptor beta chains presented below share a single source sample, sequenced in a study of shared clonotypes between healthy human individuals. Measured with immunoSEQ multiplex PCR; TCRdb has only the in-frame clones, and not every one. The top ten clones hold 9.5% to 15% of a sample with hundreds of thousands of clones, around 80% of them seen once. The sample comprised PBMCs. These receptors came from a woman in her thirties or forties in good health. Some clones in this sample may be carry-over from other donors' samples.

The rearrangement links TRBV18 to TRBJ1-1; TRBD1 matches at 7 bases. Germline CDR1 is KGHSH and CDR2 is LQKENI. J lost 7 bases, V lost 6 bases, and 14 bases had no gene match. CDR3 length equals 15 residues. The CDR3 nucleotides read TGTGCCAGCTCGCTAATGACAGGGAAGTCTGGTGAAGCTTTCTTT. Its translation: CASSLMTGKSGEAFF.

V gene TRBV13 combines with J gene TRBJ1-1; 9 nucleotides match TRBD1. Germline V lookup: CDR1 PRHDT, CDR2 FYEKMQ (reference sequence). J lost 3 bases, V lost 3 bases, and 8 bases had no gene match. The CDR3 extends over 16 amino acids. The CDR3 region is CASSLGQGIRDTEAFF. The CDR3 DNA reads TGTGCCAGCAGCTTGGGACAGGGAATCCGAGACACTGAAGCTTTCTTT. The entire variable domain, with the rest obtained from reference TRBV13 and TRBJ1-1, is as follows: AAGVIQSPRHLIKEKRETATLKCYPIPRHDTVYWYQQGPGQDPQFLISFYEKMQSDKGSIPDRFSAQQFSDYHSELNMSSLELGDSALYFCASSLGQGIRDTEAFFGQGTRLTVV.

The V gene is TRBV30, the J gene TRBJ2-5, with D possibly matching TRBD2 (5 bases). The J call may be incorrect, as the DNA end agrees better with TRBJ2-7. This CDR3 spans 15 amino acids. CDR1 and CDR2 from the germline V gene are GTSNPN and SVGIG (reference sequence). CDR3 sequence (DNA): TGTGCCTGGAGTGGGGGTGGGAGACCAACCTACGAGCAGTACTTC. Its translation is CAWSGGGRPTYEQYF.

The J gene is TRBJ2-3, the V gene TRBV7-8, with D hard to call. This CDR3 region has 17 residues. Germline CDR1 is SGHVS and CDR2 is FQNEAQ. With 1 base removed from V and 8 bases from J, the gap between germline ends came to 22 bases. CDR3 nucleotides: TGTGCCAGCAGCTTAGTTCCGGGCCCTAACTCCCGGGTTACGCAGTATTTT. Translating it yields CASSLVPGPNSRVTQYF.

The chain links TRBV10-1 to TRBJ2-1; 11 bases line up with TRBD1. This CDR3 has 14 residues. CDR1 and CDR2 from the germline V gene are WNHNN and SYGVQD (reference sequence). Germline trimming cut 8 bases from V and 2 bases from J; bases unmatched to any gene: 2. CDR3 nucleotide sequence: TGCGCCAGCCGGGGACAGGGGGCCTACAATGAGCAGTTCTTC. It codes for CASRGQGAYNEQFF.

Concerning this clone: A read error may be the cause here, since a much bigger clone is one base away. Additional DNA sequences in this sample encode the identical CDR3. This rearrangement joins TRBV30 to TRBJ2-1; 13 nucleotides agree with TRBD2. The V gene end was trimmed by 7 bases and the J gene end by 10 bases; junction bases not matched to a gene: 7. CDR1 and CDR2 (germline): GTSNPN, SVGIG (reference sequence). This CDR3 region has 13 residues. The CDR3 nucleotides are TGTGCCTCCGGGACTAGCGGGACGGGAGAGCAGTTCTTC. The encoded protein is CASGTSGTGEQFF.

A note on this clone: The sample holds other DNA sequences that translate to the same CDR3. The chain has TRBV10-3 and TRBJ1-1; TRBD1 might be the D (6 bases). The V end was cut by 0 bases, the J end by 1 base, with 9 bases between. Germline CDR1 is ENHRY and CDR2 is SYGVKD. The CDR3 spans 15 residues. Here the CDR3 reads CAISESGGRNTEAFF. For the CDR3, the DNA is TGTGCCATCAGTGAGTCGGGGGGGCGGAACACTGAAGCTTTCTTT.

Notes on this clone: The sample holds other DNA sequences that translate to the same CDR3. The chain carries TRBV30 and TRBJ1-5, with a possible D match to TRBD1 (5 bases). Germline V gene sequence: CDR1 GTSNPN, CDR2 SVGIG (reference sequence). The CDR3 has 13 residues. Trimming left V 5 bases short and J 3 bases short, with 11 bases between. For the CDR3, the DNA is TGTGCCTGGGGGGGAGGGCCCAATCAGCCCCAGCATTTT. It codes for CAWGGGPNQPQHF.

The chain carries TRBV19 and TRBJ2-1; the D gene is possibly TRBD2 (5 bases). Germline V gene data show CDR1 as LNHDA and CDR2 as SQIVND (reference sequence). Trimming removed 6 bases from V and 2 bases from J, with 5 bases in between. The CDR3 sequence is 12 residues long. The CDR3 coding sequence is TGTGCCAGTAGCGGGGCCTACAATGAGCAGTTCTTC. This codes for CASSGAYNEQFF.

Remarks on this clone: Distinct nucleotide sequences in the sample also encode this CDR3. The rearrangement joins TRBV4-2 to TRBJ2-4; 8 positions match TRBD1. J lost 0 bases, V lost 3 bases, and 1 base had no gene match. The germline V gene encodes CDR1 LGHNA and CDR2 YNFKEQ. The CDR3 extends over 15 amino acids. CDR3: CASSQGQAAKNIQYF. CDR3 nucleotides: TGTGCCAGCAGCCAGGGACAGGCAGCCAAAAACATTCAGTACTTC.

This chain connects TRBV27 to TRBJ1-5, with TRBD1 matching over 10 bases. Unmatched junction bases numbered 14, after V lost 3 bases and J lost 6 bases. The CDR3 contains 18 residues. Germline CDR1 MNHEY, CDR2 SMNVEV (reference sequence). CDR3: CASSLAVLGDRGSQPQHF. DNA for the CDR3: TGTGCCAGCAGTTTGGCCGTGCTGGGGGACAGGGGTAGTCAGCCCCAGCATTTT.

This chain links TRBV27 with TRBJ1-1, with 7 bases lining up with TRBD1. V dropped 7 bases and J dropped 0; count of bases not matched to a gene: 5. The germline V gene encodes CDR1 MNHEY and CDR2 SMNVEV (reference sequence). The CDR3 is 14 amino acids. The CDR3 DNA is TGTGCCAGCATGGGGACAGCTATGAACACTGAAGCTTTCTTT. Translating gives CASMGTAMNTEAFF.

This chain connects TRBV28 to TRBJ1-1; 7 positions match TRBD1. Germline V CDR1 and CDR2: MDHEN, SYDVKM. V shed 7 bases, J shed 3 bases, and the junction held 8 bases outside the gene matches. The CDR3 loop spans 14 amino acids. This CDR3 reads CASNYPGGDTEAFF. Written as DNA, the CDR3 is TGTGCCAGCAACTACCCAGGGGGGGACACTGAAGCTTTCTTT.

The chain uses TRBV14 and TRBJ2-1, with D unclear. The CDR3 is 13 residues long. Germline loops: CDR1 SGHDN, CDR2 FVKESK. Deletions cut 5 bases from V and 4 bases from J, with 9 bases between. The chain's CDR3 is CASSSRGYNEQFF. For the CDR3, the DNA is TGTGCCAGCAGCAGTAGAGGATACAATGAGCAGTTCTTC. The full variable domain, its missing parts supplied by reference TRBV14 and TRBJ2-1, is EAGVTQFPSHSVIEKGQTVTLRCDPISGHDNLYWYRRVMGKEIKFLLHFVKESKQDESGMPNNRFLAERTGGTYSTLKVQPAELEDSGVYFCASSSRGYNEQFFGPGTRLTVL.

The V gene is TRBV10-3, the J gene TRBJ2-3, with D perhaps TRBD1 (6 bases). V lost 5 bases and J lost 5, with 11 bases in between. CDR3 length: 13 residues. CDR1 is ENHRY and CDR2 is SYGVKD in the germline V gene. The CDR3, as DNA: TGTGCCATCAGTTCAACAGGGAAAGATACGCAGTATTTT. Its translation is CAISSTGKDTQYF.

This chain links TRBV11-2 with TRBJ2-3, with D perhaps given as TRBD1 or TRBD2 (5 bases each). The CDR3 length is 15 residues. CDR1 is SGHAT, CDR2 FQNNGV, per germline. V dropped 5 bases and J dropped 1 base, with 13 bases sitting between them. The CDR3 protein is CASSPEGRGTDTQYF. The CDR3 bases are TGTGCCAGCAGCCCCGAGGGGCGGGGCACAGATACGCAGTATTTT.

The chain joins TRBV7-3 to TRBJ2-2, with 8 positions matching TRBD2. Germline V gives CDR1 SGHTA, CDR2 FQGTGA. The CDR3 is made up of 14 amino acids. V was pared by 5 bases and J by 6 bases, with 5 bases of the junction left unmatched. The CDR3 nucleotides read TGTGCCAGCAGCGCCGGACTAGCAGCCGGGGAGCTGTTTTTT. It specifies CASSAGLAAGELFF.

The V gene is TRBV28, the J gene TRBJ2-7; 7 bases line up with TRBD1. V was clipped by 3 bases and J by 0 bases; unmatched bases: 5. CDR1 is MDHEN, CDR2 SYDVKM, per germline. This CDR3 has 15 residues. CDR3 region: CASSFIDRVSYEQYF. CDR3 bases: TGTGCCAGCAGTTTCATTGACAGGGTCTCCTACGAGCAGTACTTC.

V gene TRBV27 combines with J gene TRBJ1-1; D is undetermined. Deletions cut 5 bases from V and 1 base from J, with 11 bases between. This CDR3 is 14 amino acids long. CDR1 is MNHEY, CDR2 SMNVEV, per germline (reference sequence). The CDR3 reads CASSIEQANTEAFF. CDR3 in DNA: TGTGCCAGCAGTATCGAGCAGGCGAACACTGAAGCTTTCTTT.

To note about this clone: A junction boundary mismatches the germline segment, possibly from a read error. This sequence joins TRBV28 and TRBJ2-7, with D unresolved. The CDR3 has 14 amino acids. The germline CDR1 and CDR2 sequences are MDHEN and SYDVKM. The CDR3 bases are TGTGCCAGCGGTTTATGCTCGACCGGATGCGAGCAGTACTTC. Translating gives CASGLCSTGCEQYF.

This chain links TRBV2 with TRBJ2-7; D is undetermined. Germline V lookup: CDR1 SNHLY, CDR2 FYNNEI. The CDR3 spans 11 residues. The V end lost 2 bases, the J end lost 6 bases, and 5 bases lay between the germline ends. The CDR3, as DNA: TGTGCCAGCAGTGAATTGGGCGAGCAGTACTTC. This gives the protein CASSELGEQYF.

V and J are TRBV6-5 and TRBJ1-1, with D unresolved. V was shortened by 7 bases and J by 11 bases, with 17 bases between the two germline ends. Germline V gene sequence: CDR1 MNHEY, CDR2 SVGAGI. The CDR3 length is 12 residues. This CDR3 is CASNLSGARAFF. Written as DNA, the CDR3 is TGTGCCAGCAATTTGTCGGGCGCGAGGGCTTTCTTT.

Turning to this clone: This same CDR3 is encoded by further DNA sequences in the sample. Written as DNA, the CDR3 is TGCGCCAGCAGCTTGGGTGGGGATCAGCCCCAGCATTTT. Protein: CASSLGGDQPQHF. The chain recombines TRBV5-1 with TRBJ1-5; D is unclear. The CDR3 spans 13 residues. Between the trimmed V and J ends, which lost 0 bases and 5 bases, there was a span of 6 bases. CDR1 and CDR2 (germline): SGHRS, YFSETQ.

CDR3 sequence: CASSMAGGNQPQHF. DNA of the CDR3: TGTGCCAGTAGTATGGCAGGGGGCAATCAGCCCCAGCATTTT. This sequence joins TRBV19 and TRBJ1-5; tentative D call: TRBD1 (6 bases). Per the germline V gene, CDR1 is LNHDA and CDR2 is SQIVND (reference sequence). V lost 3 bases to trimming and J lost 2 bases, with 8 bases between them. This CDR3 has 14 residues. Full variable domain (missing parts from reference TRBV19 and TRBJ1-5): DGGITQSPKYLFRKEGQNVTLSCEQNLNHDAMYWYRQDPGQGLRLIYYSQIVNDFQKGDIAEGYSVSREKKESFPLTVTSAQKNPTAFYLCASSMAGGNQPQHFGDGTRLSIL.

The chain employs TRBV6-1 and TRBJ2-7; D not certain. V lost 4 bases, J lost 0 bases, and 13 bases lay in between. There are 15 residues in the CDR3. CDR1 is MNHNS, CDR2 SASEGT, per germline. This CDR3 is CASSGSSADSYEQYF. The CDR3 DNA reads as TGTGCCAGCAGTGGGTCCAGCGCGGACTCCTACGAGCAGTACTTC.

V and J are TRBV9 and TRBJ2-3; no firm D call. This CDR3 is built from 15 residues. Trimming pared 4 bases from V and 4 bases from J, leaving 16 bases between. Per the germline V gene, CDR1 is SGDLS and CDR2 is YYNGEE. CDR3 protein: CASSPDFLRSDTQYF. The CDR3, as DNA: TGTGCCAGCAGCCCAGACTTTCTTAGGTCAGATACGCAGTATTTT.

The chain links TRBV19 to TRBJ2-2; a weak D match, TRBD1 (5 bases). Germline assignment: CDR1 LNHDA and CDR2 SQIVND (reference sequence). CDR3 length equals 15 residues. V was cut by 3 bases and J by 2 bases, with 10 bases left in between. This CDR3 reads CASSIDGQNTGELFF. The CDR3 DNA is TGTGCCAGTAGTATTGACGGACAAAACACCGGGGAGCTGTTTTTT.

The CDR3 sequence is CASRSTGAGEQYF. The DNA of the CDR3 is TGTGCCAGCAGGTCGACAGGGGCGGGAGAGCAGTACTTC. The V and J genes are TRBV7-9 and TRBJ2-7; 8 bases map to TRBD1. The junction had 8 bases not matched to a gene; V was cut back by 6 bases and J by 7 bases. The germline V gene has CDR1 SEHNR and CDR2 FQNEAQ (reference sequence). CDR3 length: 13 amino acids. Filled out from reference TRBV7-9 and TRBJ2-7, the complete variable domain reads DTGVSQNPRHKITKRGQNVTFRCDPISEHNRLYWYRQTLGQGPEFLTYFQNEAQLEKSRLLSDRFSAERPKGSFSTLEIQRTEQGDSAMYLCASRSTGAGEQYFGPGTRLTVT.

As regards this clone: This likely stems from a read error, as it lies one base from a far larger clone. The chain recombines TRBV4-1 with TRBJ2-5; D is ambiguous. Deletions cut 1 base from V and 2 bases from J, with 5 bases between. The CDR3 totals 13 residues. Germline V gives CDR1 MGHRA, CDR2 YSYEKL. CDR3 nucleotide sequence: TGCGCCAGCAGCCAAGGGCAACAAGAGACCCAGTACTTC. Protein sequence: CASSQGQQETQYF.

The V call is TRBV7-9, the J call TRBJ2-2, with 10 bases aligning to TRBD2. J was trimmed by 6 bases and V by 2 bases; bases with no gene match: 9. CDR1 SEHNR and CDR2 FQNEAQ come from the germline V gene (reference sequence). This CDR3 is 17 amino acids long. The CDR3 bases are TGTGCCAGCAGCTTAAGCGGGAGGGCCCTCCGGGCCGGGGAGCTGTTTTTT. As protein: CASSLSGRALRAGELFF.

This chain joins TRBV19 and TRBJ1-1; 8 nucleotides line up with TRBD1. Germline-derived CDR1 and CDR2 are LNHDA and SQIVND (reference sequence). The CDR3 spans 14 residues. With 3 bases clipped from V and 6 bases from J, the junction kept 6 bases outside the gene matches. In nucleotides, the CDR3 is TGTGCCAGTAGTATTGGACAGGGTGGGGCTGAAGCTTTCTTT. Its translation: CASSIGQGGAEAFF.

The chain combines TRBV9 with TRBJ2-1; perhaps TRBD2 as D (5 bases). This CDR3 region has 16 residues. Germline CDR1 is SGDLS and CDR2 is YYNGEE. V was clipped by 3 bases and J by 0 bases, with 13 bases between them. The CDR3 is CASSGGPSYSYNEQFF. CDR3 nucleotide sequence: TGTGCCAGCAGCGGAGGTCCTAGCTACTCCTACAATGAGCAGTTCTTC.